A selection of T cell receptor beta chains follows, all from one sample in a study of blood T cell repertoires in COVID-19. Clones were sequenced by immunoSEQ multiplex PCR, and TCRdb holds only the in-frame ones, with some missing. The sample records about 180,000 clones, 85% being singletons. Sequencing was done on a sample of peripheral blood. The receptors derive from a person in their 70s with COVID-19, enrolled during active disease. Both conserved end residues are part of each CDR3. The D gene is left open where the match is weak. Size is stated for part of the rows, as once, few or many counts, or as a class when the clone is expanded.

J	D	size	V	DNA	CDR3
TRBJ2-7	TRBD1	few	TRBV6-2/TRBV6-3	TGTGCCAGCAGTTACCAATTGGGACAGGGGAAAACCTACGAGCAGTACTTC	CASSYQLGQGKTYEQYF
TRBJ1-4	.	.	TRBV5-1	TGCGCCAGCCGGGCCGGACAGTCAAATGAAAAACTGTTTTTT	CASRAGQSNEKLFF
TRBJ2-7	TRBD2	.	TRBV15	TGTGCCACCAGCAGGGGGGGGAAGGCGGGAGGAATCTACGAGCAGTACTTC	CATSRGGKAGGIYEQYF
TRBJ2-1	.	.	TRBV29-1	TGCAGCGTTAGGGACACCCGCTCCTACAATGAGCAGTTCTTC	CSVRDTRSYNEQFF
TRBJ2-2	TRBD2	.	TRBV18	TGTGCCAGCTCACCACTAGCGGGTGACACCGGGGAGCTGTTTTTT	CASSPLAGDTGELFF
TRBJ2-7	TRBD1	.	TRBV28	TGTGCCAGCAGGTCCCCGGGACAGCACTACGAGCAGTACTTC	CASRSPGQHYEQYF
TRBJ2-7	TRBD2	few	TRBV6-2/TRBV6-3	TGTGCCAGCAGTCTACCTGGACTAGCCCGCTACGAGCAGTACTTC	CASSLPGLARYEQYF
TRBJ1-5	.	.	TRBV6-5	TGTGCCAGCATTAGCACTAGCAATCAGCCCCAGCATTTT	CASISTSNQPQHF
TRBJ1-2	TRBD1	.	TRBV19	TGTGCCAGTAGCAGCGGGGGGACAGCTTATGGCTACACCTTC	CASSSGGTAYGYTF
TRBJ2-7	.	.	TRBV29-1	TGCAGCGTTGCTGGGCTGTCCTACGAGCAGTACTTC	CSVAGLSYEQYF
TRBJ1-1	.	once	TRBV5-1	TGCGCCAGCAGCTCAGGGTCAACCACTGAAGCTTTCTTT	CASSSGSTTEAFF
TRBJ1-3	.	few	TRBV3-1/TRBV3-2	TGTGCCAGCAGCCAAAGAATGACAGTTGGTGGCACCATATATTTT	CASSQRMTVGGTIYF